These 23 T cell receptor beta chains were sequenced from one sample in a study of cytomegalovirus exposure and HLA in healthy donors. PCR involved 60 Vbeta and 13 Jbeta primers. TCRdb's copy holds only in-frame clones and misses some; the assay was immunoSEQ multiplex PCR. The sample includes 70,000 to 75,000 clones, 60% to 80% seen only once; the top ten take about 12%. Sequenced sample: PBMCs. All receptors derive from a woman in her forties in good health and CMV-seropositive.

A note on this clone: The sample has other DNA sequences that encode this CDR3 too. CDR3 nucleotide sequence: TGTGCCAGCAGCCCCAGGGCGGTGGAGGCTTTCTTT. Amino acids: CASSPRAVEAFF. This rearrangement joins TRBV7-2 to TRBJ1-1, with D possibly matching TRBD1 (5 bases). Trimming removed 5 bases from V and 11 bases from J, with 15 bases in between. Germline assignment: CDR1 SGHTA and CDR2 FQGNSA. The CDR3 spans 12 residues.

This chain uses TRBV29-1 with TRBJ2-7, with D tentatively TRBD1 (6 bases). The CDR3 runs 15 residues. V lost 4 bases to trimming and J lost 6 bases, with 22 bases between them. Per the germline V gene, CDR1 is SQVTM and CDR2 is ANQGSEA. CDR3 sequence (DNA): TGCAGCGTTGTCAACAGGGTTTCTCTACACGGCGAGCAGTACTTC. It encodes CSVVNRVSLHGEQYF.

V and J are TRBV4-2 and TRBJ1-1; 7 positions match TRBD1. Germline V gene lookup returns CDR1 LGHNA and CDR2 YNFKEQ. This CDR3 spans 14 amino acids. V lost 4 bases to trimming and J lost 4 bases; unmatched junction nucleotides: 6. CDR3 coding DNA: TGTGCCAGCAGCCTCCGACAGGGTGGCACTGAAGCTTTCTTT. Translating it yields CASSLRQGGTEAFF.

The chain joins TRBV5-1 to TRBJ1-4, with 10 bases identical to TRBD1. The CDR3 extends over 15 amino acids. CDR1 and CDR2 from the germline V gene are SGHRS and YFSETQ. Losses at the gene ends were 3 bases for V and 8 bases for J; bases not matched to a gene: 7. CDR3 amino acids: CASSSAGTGEEKLFF. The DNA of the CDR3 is TGCGCCAGCAGCTCGGCCGGGACAGGGGAGGAAAAACTGTTTTTT.

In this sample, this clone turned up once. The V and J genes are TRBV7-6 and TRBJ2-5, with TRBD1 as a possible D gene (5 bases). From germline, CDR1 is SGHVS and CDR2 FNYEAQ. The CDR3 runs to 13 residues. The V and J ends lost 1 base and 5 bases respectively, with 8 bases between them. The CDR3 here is CASSLVSGETQYF. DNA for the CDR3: TGTGCCAGCAGCTTAGTATCAGGGGAGACCCAGTACTTC.

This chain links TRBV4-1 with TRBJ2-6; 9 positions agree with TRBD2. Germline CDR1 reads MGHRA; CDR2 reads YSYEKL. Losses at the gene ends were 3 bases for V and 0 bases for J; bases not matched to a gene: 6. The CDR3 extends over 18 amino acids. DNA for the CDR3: TGCGCCAGCAGCCAGAGAGCGGGGGGCTACTCTGGGGCCAACGTCCTGACTTTC. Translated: CASSQRAGGYSGANVLTF.

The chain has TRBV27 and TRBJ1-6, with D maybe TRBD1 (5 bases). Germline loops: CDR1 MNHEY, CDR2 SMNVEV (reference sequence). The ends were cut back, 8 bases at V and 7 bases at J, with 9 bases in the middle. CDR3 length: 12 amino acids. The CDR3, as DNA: TGTGCCAGCCGACAGCCAAATTCACCCCTCCACTTT. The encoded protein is CASRQPNSPLHF.

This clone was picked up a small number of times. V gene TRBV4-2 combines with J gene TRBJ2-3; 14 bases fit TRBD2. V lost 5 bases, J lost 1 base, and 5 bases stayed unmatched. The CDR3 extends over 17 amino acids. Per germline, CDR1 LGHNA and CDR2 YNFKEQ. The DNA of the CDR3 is TGTGCCAGCAGCGCACCGGGACTAGCGGGGGGCACAGATACGCAGTATTTT. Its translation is CASSAPGLAGGTDTQYF.

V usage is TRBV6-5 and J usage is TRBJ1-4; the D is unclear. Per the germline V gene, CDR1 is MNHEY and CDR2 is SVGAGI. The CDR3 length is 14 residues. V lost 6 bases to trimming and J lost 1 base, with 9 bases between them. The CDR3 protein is CASREGGTNEKLFF. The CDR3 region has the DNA TGTGCCAGCAGAGAGGGAGGAACTAATGAAAAACTGTTTTTT.

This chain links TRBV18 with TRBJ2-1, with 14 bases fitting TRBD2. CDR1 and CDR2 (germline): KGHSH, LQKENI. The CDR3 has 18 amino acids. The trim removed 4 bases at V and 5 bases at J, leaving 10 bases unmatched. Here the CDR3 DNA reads TGTGCCAGCTCACTTAATGTCGTGGGACTAGCGGGGGACAATGAGCAGTTCTTC. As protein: CASSLNVVGLAGDNEQFF.

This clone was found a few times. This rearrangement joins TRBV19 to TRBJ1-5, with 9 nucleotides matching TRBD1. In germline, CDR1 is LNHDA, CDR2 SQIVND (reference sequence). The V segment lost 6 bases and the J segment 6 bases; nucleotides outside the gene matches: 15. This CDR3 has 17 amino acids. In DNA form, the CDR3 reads TGTGCCAGTAGGAAAAGGAGGGGGACAGGGCTCGGTCAGCCCCAGCATTTT. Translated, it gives CASRKRRGTGLGQPQHF.

CDR3 protein: CASSLNGGAPGELFF. CDR3 nucleotide sequence: TGTGCCAGCAGCTTAAACGGGGGGGCCCCCGGGGAGCTGTTTTTT. The chain couples TRBV5-4 to TRBJ2-2; 8 nucleotides agree with TRBD2. The CDR3 is 15 residues long. Trimming took 2 bases from V and 6 from J; bases not matched to a gene: 6. Germline CDR1 is SGHNT and CDR2 is YYREEE (reference sequence). Full variable domain (remainder filled in from reference TRBV5-4 and TRBJ2-2): ETGVTQSPTHLIKTRGQQVTLRCSSQSGHNTVSWYQQALGQGPQFIFQYYREEENGRGNFPPRFSGLQFPNYSSELNVNALELDDSALYLCASSLNGGAPGELFFGEGSRLTVL.

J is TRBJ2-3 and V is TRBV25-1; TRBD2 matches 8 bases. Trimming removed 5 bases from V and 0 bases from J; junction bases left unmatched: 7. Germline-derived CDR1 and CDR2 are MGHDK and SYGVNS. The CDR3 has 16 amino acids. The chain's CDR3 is CASSQAGGASTDTQYF. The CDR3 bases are TGTGCCAGCAGTCAGGCGGGGGGAGCTAGCACAGATACGCAGTATTTT.

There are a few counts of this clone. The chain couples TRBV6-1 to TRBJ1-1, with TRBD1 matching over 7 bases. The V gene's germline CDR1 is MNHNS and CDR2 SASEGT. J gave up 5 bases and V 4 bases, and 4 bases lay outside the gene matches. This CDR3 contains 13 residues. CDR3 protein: CASSGQGRTEAFF. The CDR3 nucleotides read TGTGCCAGCAGTGGACAGGGTCGAACTGAAGCTTTCTTT.

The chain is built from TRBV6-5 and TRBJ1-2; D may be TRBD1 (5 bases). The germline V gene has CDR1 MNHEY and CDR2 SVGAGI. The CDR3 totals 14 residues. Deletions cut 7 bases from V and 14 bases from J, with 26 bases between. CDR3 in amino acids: CASTYYRDRGRETF. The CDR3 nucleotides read TGTGCCAGCACCTACTATCGGGACCGCGGGAGAGAAACCTTC.

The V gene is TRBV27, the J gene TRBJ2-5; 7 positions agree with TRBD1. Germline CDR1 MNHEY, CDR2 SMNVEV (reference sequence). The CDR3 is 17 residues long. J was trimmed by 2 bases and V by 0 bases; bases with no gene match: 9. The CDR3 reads CASSLSMGDRIQETQYF. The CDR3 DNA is TGTGCCAGCAGTTTATCGATGGGGGACAGAATACAAGAGACCCAGTACTTC.

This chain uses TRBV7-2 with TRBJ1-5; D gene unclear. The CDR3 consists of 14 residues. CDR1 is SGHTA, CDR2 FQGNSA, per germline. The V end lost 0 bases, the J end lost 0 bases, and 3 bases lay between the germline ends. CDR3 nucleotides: TGTGCCAGCAGCTTAGCCGGTAGCAATCAGCCCCAGCATTTT. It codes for CASSLAGSNQPQHF. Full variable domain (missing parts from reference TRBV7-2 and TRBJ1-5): GAGVSQSPSNKVTEKGKDVELRCDPISGHTALYWYRQSLGQGLEFLIYFQGNSAPDKSGLPSDRFSAERTGGSVSTLTIQRTQQEDSAVYLCASSLAGSNQPQHFGDGTRLSIL.

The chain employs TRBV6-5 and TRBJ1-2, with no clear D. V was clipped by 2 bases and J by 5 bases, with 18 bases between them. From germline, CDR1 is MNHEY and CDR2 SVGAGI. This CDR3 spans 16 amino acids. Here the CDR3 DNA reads TGTGCCAGCAGTTACAACGGGGTGGGAAGGTCGTATGGCTACACCTTC. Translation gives CASSYNGVGRSYGYTF.

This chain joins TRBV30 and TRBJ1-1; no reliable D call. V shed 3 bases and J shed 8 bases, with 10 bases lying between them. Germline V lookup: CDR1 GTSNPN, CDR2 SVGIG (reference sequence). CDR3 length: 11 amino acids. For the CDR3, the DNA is TGTGCCTGGAGGGGCACCCAAGAAGCTTTCTTT. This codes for CAWRGTQEAFF.

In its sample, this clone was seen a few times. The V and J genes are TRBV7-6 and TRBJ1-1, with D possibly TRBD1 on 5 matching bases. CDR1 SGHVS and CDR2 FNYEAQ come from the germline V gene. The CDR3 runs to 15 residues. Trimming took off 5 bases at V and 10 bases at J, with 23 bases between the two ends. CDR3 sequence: CASSEDNVGIGRAFF. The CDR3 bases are TGTGCCAGCAGCGAGGACAATGTGGGAATAGGACGAGCTTTCTTT.

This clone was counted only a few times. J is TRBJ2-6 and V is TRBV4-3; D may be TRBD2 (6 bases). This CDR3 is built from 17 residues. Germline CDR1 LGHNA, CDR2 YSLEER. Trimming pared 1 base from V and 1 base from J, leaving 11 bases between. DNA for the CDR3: TGCGCCAGCAGCCAAGGGGAGGAAAATTCTGGGGCCAACGTCCTGACTTTC. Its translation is CASSQGEENSGANVLTF.

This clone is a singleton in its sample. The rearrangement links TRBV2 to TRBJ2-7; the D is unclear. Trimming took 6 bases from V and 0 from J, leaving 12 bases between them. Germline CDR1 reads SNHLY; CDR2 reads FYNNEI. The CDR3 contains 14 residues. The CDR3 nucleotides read TGTGCCAGCAGAGCTTCGGAGAGCTCCTACGAGCAGTACTTC. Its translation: CASRASESSYEQYF.

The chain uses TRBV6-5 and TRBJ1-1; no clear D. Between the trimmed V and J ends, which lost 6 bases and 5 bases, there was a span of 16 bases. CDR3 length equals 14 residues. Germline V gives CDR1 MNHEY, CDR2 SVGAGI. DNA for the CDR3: TGTGCCAGCAGCCCCAGGAGCGGTTTGACTGAAGCTTTCTTT. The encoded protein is CASSPRSGLTEAFF.